This T cell receptor (beta chain) emerged from a study of PD-L1 blockade in urothelial cancer. Overall study context: At 6 weeks and at 3 weeks (second dose) after treatment start, blood was analyzed.

Sample time point: pretreatment peripheral blood. Pretreatment and on-treatment samples were taken, numbering 1 to 8 per patient. The assay was immunoSEQ multiplex PCR, and TCRdb's table has in-frame clones only and misses some. This sample has some 65,000 clones, with approximately 81% found just once. CDR1 is LNHNV and CDR2 is YYDKDF in the germline V gene (reference sequence). V was clipped by 5 bases and J by 4 bases, with 18 bases between them. The CDR3 consists of 16 residues. This receptor was obtained from a man between 65 and 80 years old with urothelial cancer. The material sequenced was PBMCs, taken around atezolizumab (anti-PD-L1) treatment. The chain combines TRBV15 with TRBJ2-1; D is perhaps TRBD2 (6 bases). The CDR3, as DNA: TGTGCCACCAGCCCGAGAGCGGGTTTCCGATACAATGAGCAGTTCTTC. This sequence encodes CATSPRAGFRYNEQFF. The whole variable domain, filled in from reference TRBV15 and TRBJ2-1, reads DAMVIQNPRYQVTQFGKPVTLSCSQTLNHNVMYWYQQKSSQAPKLLFHYYDKDFNNEADTPDNFQSRRPNTSFCFLDIRSPGLGDTAMYLCATSPRAGFRYNEQFFGPGTRLTVL.